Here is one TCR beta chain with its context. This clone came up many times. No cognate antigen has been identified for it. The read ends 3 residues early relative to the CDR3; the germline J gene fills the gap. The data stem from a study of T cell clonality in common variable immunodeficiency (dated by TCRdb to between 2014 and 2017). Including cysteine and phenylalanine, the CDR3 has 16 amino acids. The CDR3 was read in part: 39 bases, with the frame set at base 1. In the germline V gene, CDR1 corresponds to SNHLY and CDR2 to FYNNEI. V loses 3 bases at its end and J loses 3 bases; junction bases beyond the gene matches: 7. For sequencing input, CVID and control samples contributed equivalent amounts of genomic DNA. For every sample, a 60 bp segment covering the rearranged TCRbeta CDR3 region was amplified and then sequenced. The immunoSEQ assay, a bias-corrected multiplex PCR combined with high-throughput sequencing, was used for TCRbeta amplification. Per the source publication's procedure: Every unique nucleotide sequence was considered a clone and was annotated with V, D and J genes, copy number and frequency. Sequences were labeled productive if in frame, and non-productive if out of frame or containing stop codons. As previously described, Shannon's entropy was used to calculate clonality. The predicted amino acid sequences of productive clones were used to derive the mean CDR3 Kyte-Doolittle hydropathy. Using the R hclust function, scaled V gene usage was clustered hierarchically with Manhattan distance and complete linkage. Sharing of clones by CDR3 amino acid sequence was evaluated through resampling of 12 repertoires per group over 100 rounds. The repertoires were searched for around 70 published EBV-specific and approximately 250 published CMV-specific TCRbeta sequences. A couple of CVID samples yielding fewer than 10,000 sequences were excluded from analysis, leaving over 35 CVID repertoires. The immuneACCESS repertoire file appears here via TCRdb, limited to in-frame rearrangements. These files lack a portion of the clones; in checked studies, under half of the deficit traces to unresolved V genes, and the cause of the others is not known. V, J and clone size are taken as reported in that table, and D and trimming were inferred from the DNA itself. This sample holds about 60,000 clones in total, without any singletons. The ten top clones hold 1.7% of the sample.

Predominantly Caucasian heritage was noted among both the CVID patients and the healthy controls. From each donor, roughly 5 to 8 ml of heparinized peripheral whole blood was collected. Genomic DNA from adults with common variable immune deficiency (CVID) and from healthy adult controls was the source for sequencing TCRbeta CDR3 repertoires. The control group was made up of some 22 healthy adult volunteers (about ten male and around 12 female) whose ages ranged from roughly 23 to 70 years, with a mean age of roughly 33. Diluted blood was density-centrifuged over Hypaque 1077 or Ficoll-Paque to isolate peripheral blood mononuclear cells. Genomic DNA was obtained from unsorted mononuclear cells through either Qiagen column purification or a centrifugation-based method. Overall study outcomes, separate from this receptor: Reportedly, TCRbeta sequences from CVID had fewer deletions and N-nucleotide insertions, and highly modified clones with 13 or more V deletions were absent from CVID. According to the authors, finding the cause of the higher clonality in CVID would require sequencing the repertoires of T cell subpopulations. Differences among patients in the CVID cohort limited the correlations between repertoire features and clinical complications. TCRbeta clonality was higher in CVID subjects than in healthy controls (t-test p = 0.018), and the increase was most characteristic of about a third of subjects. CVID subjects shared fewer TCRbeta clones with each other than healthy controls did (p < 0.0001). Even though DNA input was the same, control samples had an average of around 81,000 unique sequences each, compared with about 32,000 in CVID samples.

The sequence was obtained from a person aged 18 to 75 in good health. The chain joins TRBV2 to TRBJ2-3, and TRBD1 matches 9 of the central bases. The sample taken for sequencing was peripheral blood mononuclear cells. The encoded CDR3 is CASSDLTGGLTDTQYF. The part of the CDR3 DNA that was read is TGTGCCAGCAGTGACCTGACAGGGGGTTTGACAGATACG. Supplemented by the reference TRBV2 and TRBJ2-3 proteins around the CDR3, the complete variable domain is EPEVTQTPSHQVTQMGQEVILRCVPISNHLYFYWYRQILGQKVEFLVSFYNNEISEKSEIFDDQFSVERPDGSNFTLKIRSTKLEDSAMYFCASSDLTGGLTDTQYFGPGTRLTVL.